Following are 11 T cell receptor beta chains from one sample sequenced in a study of blood T cell repertoires in COVID-19. The table came from immunoSEQ multiplex PCR; TCRdb's copy has only in-frame clones and leaves some out. The sample includes some 200,000 clones, approximately 90% of them seen just once. The sequenced sample consisted of PBMCs or T cells enriched from blood (not recorded which). The source of these receptors is a woman in her thirties or forties with acute COVID-19.

J is TRBJ2-1 and V is TRBV7-9; TRBD1 agrees at 9 bases. The CDR3 extends over 14 amino acids. The germline CDR1 and CDR2 sequences are SEHNR and FQNEAQ (reference sequence). With V trimmed by 5 bases and J by 7 bases, 6 bases remained unmatched. The CDR3 protein is CASSRGQGRNEQFF. CDR3 bases: TGTGCCAGCAGCCGGGGACAGGGAAGGAATGAGCAGTTCTTC.

The rearrangement joins TRBV20-1 to TRBJ1-5; D uncertain. The CDR3 is 18 residues long. Germline V CDR1 and CDR2: DFQATT, SNEGSKA (reference sequence). V lost 3 bases, J lost 2 bases, and 23 bases lay in between. CDR3 residues: CSASLVSSPGSGNQPQHF. The CDR3 coding sequence is TGCAGTGCTAGTCTGGTATCGTCCCCGGGGTCGGGCAATCAGCCCCAGCATTTT.

The chain joins TRBV7-9 to TRBJ1-1; tentative D call: TRBD1 (6 bases). CDR1 and CDR2 (germline): SEHNR, FQNEAQ (reference sequence). Trimming removed 1 base from V and 1 base from J, with 22 bases in between. The CDR3 contains 19 residues. The CDR3 loop reads CASSLDRWGPTDGNTEAFF. The CDR3 nucleotides are TGTGCCAGCAGCTTAGATAGGTGGGGGCCGACGGACGGGAACACTGAAGCTTTCTTT.

This chain connects TRBV7-2 to TRBJ1-5, with D possibly being TRBD1 (5 bases). This CDR3 is 14 amino acids long. Germline V lookup: CDR1 SGHTA, CDR2 FQGNSA. Trimming shortened V by 5 bases and J by 2 bases, and 10 bases separated the two germline ends. CDR3 bases: TGTGCCAGCAGCGCCCTCAGGGGCAATCAGCCCCAGCATTTT. Translation: CASSALRGNQPQHF.

The chain links TRBV5-8 to TRBJ1-2; no definite D call. V was shortened by 5 bases and J by 7 bases, with 9 bases between the two germline ends. This CDR3 has 11 amino acids. Germline CDR1 SGHTS, CDR2 YDEGEE. This CDR3 reads CASRFNFGYTF. CDR3 nucleotides: TGTGCCAGCAGGTTTAATTTTGGCTACACCTTC.

The rearrangement links TRBV12-2 to TRBJ1-2. TRBV12-2 is a listed pseudogene. The CDR3 is 15 amino acids. In DNA, the CDR3 is TGTGCAAGTCGCTTAGCCCTGGTGGGGGGTGATGGCTACACCTTC. Its protein product is CASRLALVGGDGYTF.

The V gene is TRBV15, the J gene TRBJ1-5; a weak D match, TRBD1 (5 bases). The CDR3 contains 14 residues. Germline V gene sequence: CDR1 LNHNV, CDR2 YYDKDF (reference sequence). Trimming removed 5 bases at V and 4 bases at J, with 12 bases between. CDR3 protein: CATSSGGLNQPQHF. Written as DNA, the CDR3 is TGTGCCACCAGCTCGGGGGGTCTTAATCAGCCCCAGCATTTT.

In its sample, this clone was seen a few times. V and J are TRBV7-8 and TRBJ1-6; 7 bases align to TRBD1. Germline values: CDR1 SGHVS, CDR2 FQNEAQ. The V and J ends lost 5 bases and 6 bases, in that order; junction bases with no gene match: 7. The CDR3 runs to 15 residues. This CDR3 reads CASSAPGTVNSPLHF. CDR3 DNA sequence: TGTGCCAGCAGCGCTCCCGGGACAGTTAATTCACCCCTCCACTTT.

The genes are TRBV5-4 and TRBJ2-3; D is unresolved. The CDR3 runs 14 residues. The V and J ends lost 0 bases and 0 bases respectively, with 5 bases between them. Germline V gives CDR1 SGHNT, CDR2 YYREEE (reference sequence). This CDR3 reads CASSLELSTDTQYF. CDR3 in DNA: TGTGCCAGCAGCTTGGAACTTAGCACAGATACGCAGTATTTT.

This chain links TRBV7-9 with TRBJ2-2; 10 positions match TRBD2. V lost 2 bases and J lost 6; bases outside the gene matches: 9. The CDR3 extends over 17 amino acids. Germline V CDR1 and CDR2: SEHNR, FQNEAQ (reference sequence). CDR3: CASSLQRGGERAGELFF. The CDR3, as DNA: TGTGCCAGCAGCTTACAGCGGGGGGGTGAAAGAGCCGGGGAGCTGTTTTTT.

The chain links TRBV5-5 to TRBJ1-1; D ambiguous. The CDR3 is 15 residues long. Germline assignment: CDR1 SGHKS and CDR2 YYEKEE (reference sequence). The ends were cut back, 2 bases at V and 0 bases at J, with 11 bases in the middle. The CDR3 loop reads CASSFQTRVNTEAFF. In nucleotides, the CDR3 is TGTGCCAGCAGCTTCCAGACACGAGTGAACACTGAAGCTTTCTTT.